This T cell receptor beta chain was sequenced in a study of blood T cell repertoires in COVID-19. V was shortened by 6 bases and J by 3 bases, with 13 bases between the two germline ends. The CDR3 consists of 14 residues. Germline V gene lookup returns CDR1 MNHEY and CDR2 SMNVEV (reference sequence). Using immunoSEQ multiplex PCR, the repertoire was profiled, and TCRdb retains in-frame clones only, with some absent. The sample holds some 19,000 clones, around 83% seen once. The sequencing input was peripheral blood. The sequence came from a man in his 70s with acute or convalescent COVID-19. This chain joins TRBV27 and TRBJ2-3; tentative D call: TRBD1 (5 bases). CDR3 region: CASSPRQGTDTQYF. CDR3 nucleotide sequence: TGTGCCAGCAGCCCGAGGCAGGGAACAGATACGCAGTATTTT.